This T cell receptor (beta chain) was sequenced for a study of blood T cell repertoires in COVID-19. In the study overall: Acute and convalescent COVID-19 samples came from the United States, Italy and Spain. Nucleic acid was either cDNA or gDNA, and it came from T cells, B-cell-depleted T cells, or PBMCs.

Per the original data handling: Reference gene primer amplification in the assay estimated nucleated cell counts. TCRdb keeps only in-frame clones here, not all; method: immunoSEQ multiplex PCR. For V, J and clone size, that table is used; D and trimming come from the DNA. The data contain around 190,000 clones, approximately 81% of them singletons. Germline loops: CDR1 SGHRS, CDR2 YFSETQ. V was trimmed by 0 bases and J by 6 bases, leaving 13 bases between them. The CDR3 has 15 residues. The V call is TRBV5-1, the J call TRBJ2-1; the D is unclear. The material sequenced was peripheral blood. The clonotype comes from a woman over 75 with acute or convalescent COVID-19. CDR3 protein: CASSLVLINTNEQFF. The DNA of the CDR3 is TGCGCCAGCAGCTTGGTCCTAATTAATACCAATGAGCAGTTCTTC.